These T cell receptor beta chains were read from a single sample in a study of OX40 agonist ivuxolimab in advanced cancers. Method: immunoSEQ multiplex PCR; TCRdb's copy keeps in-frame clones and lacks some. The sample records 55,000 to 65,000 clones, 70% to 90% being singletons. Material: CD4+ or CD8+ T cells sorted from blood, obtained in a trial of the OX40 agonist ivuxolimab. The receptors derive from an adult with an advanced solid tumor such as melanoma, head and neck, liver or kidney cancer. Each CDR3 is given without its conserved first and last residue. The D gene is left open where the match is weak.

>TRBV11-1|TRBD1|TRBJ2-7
ASSSTGATHEQY
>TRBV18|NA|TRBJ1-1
ASSPSMEWDWNTEAF
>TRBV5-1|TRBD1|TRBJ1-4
ASSLGQPNEKLF
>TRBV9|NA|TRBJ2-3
ASSPHPLGSTDTQY
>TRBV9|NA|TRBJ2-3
ASSDLTGIDTQY
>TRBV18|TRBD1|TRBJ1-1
ASSLGTGVELWNTEAF
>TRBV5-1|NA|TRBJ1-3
ASSLVGTGNTIY
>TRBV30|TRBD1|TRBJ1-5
AYSWGQGSNQPQH
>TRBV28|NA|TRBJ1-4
ASSLWGTQVDEKLF
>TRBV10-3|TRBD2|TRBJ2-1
AIRTSGRAGEQF
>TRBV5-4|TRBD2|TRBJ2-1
ASSASSGSLQF
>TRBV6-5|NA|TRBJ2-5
ASSYSHGEETQY
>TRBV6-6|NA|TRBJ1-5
ASTKDSSGNPPQH
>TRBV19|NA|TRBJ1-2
ASKAVTGKRGYT
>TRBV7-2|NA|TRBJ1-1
ASSLGGVMNTEAF